This entry lists 18 T cell receptor beta chains sequenced from one sample in a study of blood T cells in healthy people across ages. A second PCR of about 7 to 12 cycles used a sample-barcoded 5' primer and a J-beta primer mix. TCRdb fed the 5' RACE reads into MiXCR, producing one record per CDR3 protein. The profile shows around 940,000 distinct CDR3 sequences, 51% of them singletons. The sequenced sample consisted of blood. Receptor source: a woman aged 55-75 years in good health.

The J gene is TRBJ1-5, the V gene TRBV6-2 or TRBV6-3; tentative D call: TRBD1 (5 bases). Germline CDR1 MNHEY, CDR2 SVGEGT. The length of the CDR3 is 14 residues. The V and J ends lost 6 bases and 5 bases respectively, with 14 bases between them. The CDR3 loop reads CASRPGPTHQPQHF. CDR3 DNA: TGTGCCAGCAGACCGGGACCGACTCATCAGCCCCAGCATTTT.

This chain links TRBV15 with TRBJ2-3, with no clear D. CDR1 and CDR2 from the germline V gene are LNHNV and YYDKDF (reference sequence). This CDR3 is built from 13 residues. Trimming shortened V by 1 base and J by 3 bases, and 5 bases separated the two germline ends. The CDR3 DNA reads as TGTGCCACCAGCAGAGCAAGAACAGATACGCAGTATTTT. This encodes CATSRARTDTQYF.

The chain carries TRBV27 and TRBJ2-3; 7 bases match TRBD2. The CDR3 consists of 18 residues. The germline V gene encodes CDR1 MNHEY and CDR2 SMNVEV (reference sequence). V lost 4 bases, J lost 4 bases, and 17 bases stayed unmatched. In DNA form, the CDR3 reads TGTGCCAGCAGTTCCCTATCCCCCGGCGGGGGTACTTCAGATACGCAGTATTTT. This translates into CASSSLSPGGGTSDTQYF.

This sequence joins TRBV5-1 and TRBJ2-5, with D unresolved. The CDR3 covers 15 residues. Germline V CDR1 and CDR2: SGHRS, YFSETQ. Trimming shortened V by 0 bases and J by 1 base, and 10 bases separated the two germline ends. CDR3 DNA sequence: TGCGCCAGCAGCTTGGCCCCAGCAGTCCAAGAGACCCAGTACTTC. It is translated as CASSLAPAVQETQYF. Full variable domain (outside the CDR3, taken from reference TRBV5-1 and TRBJ2-5): KAGVTQTPRYLIKTRGQQVTLSCSPISGHRSVSWYQQTPGQGLQFLFEYFSETQRNKGNFPGRFSGRQFSNSRSEMNVSTLELGDSALYLCASSLAPAVQETQYFGPGTRLLVL.

This clonotype was picked up a small number of times. V gene TRBV20-1 combines with J gene TRBJ2-1; 9 positions match TRBD2. The junction had 9 bases not matched to a gene; V was cut back by 5 bases and J by 4 bases. This CDR3 is built from 15 residues. Looked up from germline, CDR1 is DFQATT and CDR2 is SNEGSKA (reference sequence). CDR3 sequence reads: CSARSSGSRYNEQFF. In DNA form, the CDR3 reads TGCAGTGCTCGGAGTAGCGGGAGTAGGTACAATGAGCAGTTCTTC.

The gene calls are TRBV29-1 and TRBJ2-7; TRBD2 agrees at 12 bases. The V gene's germline CDR1 is SQVTM and CDR2 ANQGSEA. The CDR3 extends over 16 amino acids. J gave up 5 bases and V 1 base, and 9 bases lay outside the gene matches. This CDR3 is CSVEGSLTSGSDEQYF. The CDR3 bases are TGCAGCGTTGAAGGCTCCCTGACTAGCGGGAGCGACGAGCAGTACTTC.

The chain is built from TRBV7-2 and TRBJ2-5; D is perhaps TRBD2 (5 bases). The J call is uncertain, as TRBJ2-7 better fits the DNA end. CDR1 is SGHTA, CDR2 FQGNSA, per germline. This CDR3 region has 13 residues. CDR3 sequence: CASSLFQRYEQYF. As DNA, the CDR3 is TGTGCCAGCAGCTTATTCCAGCGGTACGAGCAGTACTTC.

The J gene is TRBJ2-1, the V gene TRBV4-3; 14 nucleotides agree with TRBD2. The ends lost 5 bases at V and 9 bases at J; junction bases unmatched: 9. CDR3 length equals 16 residues. Germline CDR1 LGHNA, CDR2 YSLEER. The CDR3 DNA is TGCGCCAGCAGCGAAACGGGACTAGCGGGAGTGGCTGAGCAGTTCTTC. As protein: CASSETGLAGVAEQFF.

The rearrangement links TRBV12-3 or TRBV12-4 to TRBJ2-3, with 7 bases aligning to TRBD2. V lost 6 bases to trimming and J lost 8 bases; unmatched junction nucleotides: 8. The length of the CDR3 is 13 residues. Written as DNA, the CDR3 is TGTGCCAGCAGGCCGGTATGGGGGGGTACGCAGTATTTT. This codes for CASRPVWGGTQYF.

The chain carries TRBV27 and TRBJ2-7, with TRBD2 matching over 15 bases. CDR3 length: 19 amino acids. The germline CDR1 and CDR2 sequences are MNHEY and SMNVEV (reference sequence). The J segment lost 1 base and the V segment lost 4 bases, leaving 11 bases of the junction unmatched. The CDR3 bases are TGTGCCAGCAGTTCCCGGACTAGCGGGAGGGCCTCGAGGTCCTACGAGCAGTACTTC. Translation gives CASSSRTSGRASRSYEQYF.

In this sample, this clonotype turned up once. The chain is built from TRBV5-1 and TRBJ2-3; D is unresolved. The CDR3 is made up of 13 amino acids. The V and J ends lost 4 bases and 4 bases respectively, with 10 bases between them. Looked up from germline, CDR1 is SGHRS and CDR2 is YFSETQ. This CDR3 reads CASSPEKSDTQYF. CDR3 nucleotides: TGCGCCAGCAGCCCGGAAAAGTCAGATACGCAGTATTTT.

The chain links TRBV24-1 to TRBJ2-1; D is unclear. With 1 base removed from V and 8 bases from J, the gap between germline ends came to 8 bases. Germline loops: CDR1 KGHDR, CDR2 SFDVKD. The CDR3 is 13 amino acids. This chain's CDR3 is CATSDLYFYEQFF. The CDR3 DNA reads as TGTGCCACCAGTGATTTATACTTCTATGAGCAGTTCTTC.

In its sample, this clonotype was seen a few times. This chain joins TRBV11-2 and TRBJ2-1; D unresolved. Germline V CDR1 and CDR2: SGHAT, FQNNGV. The CDR3 extends over 13 amino acids. Trimming took 5 bases from V and 9 from J, leaving 14 bases between them. This CDR3 reads CASSLKTGLEQFF. The DNA of the CDR3 is TGTGCCAGCAGCCTTAAGACCGGGCTTGAGCAGTTCTTC.

This clonotype has only a few counts. This rearrangement joins TRBV7-2 to TRBJ2-1; unclear D gene. Between the trimmed V and J ends, which lost 8 bases and 7 bases, there was a span of 12 bases. The CDR3 spans 12 residues. Per germline, CDR1 SGHTA and CDR2 FQGNSA. CDR3 loop: CASLGVGNEQFF. Here the CDR3 DNA reads TGTGCCAGCCTCGGAGTGGGTAATGAGCAGTTCTTC. The whole variable domain, remainder taken from reference TRBV7-2 and TRBJ2-1, is GAGVSQSPSNKVTEKGKDVELRCDPISGHTALYWYRQSLGQGLEFLIYFQGNSAPDKSGLPSDRFSAERTGGSVSTLTIQRTQQEDSAVYLCASLGVGNEQFFGPGTRLTVL.

CDR3 residues: CSVLSSPVRPNYGYTF. The CDR3 nucleotides read TGCAGCGTTTTATCCTCGCCCGTTAGGCCTAACTATGGCTACACCTTC. V is TRBV29-1 and J is TRBJ1-2; D remains ambiguous. The CDR3 length is 16 residues. V lost 5 bases, J lost 0 bases, and 19 bases lay in between. Germline CDR1 and CDR2: SQVTM and ANQGSEA. Full variable domain (rest looked up from reference TRBV29-1 and TRBJ1-2): SAVISQKPSRDICQRGTSLTIQCQVDSQVTMMFWYRQQPGQSLTLIATANQGSEATYESGFVIDKFPISRPNLTFSTLTVSNMSPEDSSIYLCSVLSSPVRPNYGYTFGSGTRLTVV.

The chain combines TRBV5-1 with TRBJ2-1, with D perhaps TRBD2 (5 bases). The CDR3 is 15 amino acids. Deletions cut 1 base from V and 1 base from J, with 9 bases between. CDR1 and CDR2 (germline): SGHRS, YFSETQ. Here the CDR3 reads CASSLSGESYNEQFF. CDR3 DNA sequence: TGCGCCAGCAGCTTGTCCGGGGAATCCTACAATGAGCAGTTCTTC.

This clonotype was counted between two and nine times. The V call is TRBV20-1, the J call TRBJ2-5; 9 positions match TRBD2. Per germline, CDR1 DFQATT and CDR2 SNEGSKA (reference sequence). The CDR3 runs 14 residues. V shed 5 bases and J 2 bases; nucleotides not matched to a gene: 6. CDR3 region: CSASRTSEQETQYF. As DNA, the CDR3 is TGCAGTGCTTCCCGGACTAGCGAGCAAGAGACCCAGTACTTC.

This CDR3 is CASRHNPGQAYNEQFF. The DNA of the CDR3 is TGTGCCAGCAGACACAACCCGGGACAGGCATACAATGAGCAGTTCTTC. V and J are TRBV4-2 and TRBJ2-1, with 8 nucleotides matching TRBD1. This CDR3 region has 16 residues. Unmatched junction bases numbered 11, after V lost 6 bases and J lost 4 bases. Germline V CDR1 and CDR2: LGHNA, YNFKEQ.